The 29 T cell receptor beta chains reported below all come from one sample, sequenced in a study of graft-versus-host responses after intestinal transplantation. Produced via immunoSEQ multiplex PCR; TCRdb's table is partial and in-frame only. Of approximately 49,000 clones listed, more than 70% were seen once; the top ten hold 0.55% to 0.65%. Their recognized antigens are unknown. The specimen comprised unstimulated CD4+ T cells sorted from spleen or lymph node cells, sampled before transplant. All receptors derive from a human donor who was the organ donor for an intestinal transplant.

J is TRBJ2-1 and V is TRBV2; 7 bases fit TRBD2. This CDR3 has 14 residues. Germline trimming cut 7 bases from V and 2 bases from J; bases unmatched to any gene: 5. Germline CDR1 reads SNHLY; CDR2 reads FYNNEI. The chain's CDR3 is CASNPSGAYNEQFF. As DNA, the CDR3 is TGTGCCAGCAATCCAAGCGGGGCCTACAATGAGCAGTTCTTC.

The V call is TRBV27, the J call TRBJ2-3; TRBD2 agrees at 12 bases. Trimming cost V 5 bases and J 4 bases; bases outside gene matches: 10. The CDR3 sequence is 17 residues long. Germline CDR1 and CDR2: MNHEY and SMNVEV (reference sequence). The CDR3 loop is CASSLAPPSGGADTQYF. In nucleotides, the CDR3 is TGTGCCAGCAGTCTCGCCCCCCCTAGCGGGGGGGCAGATACGCAGTATTTT.

This chain uses TRBV2 with TRBJ2-2, with 14 bases matching TRBD2. This CDR3 is 16 amino acids long. Germline V gene sequence: CDR1 SNHLY, CDR2 FYNNEI. The trim removed 8 bases at V and 5 bases at J, leaving 7 bases unmatched. For the CDR3, the DNA is TGTGCCAGCTCGGGACTAGCGGGAGAGAGTACCGGGGAGCTGTTTTTT. Encoded protein: CASSGLAGESTGELFF.

This chain connects TRBV4-3 to TRBJ1-2; a possible D gene is TRBD1 (5 bases). Trimming cost V 0 bases and J 6 bases, with 8 bases left between them. CDR3 size: 13 residues. The V gene's germline CDR1 is LGHNA and CDR2 YSLEER. The CDR3 loop reads CASSQDRTHGYTF. The CDR3 DNA reads as TGCGCCAGCAGCCAAGATAGGACACATGGCTACACCTTC.

V usage is TRBV7-2 and J usage is TRBJ2-1; 14 bases are a match to TRBD2. Germline loops: CDR1 SGHTA, CDR2 FQGNSA. With V trimmed by 0 bases and J by 7 bases, 5 bases remained unmatched. The CDR3 contains 17 residues. The CDR3 is CASSLAGTSGRRNEQFF. CDR3 sequence (DNA): TGTGCCAGCAGCTTAGCGGGGACTAGCGGGAGAAGGAATGAGCAGTTCTTC.

The chain combines TRBV2 with TRBJ1-4; perhaps TRBD1 as D (6 bases). CDR1 and CDR2 from the germline V gene are SNHLY and FYNNEI. This CDR3 comprises 16 residues. V was cut by 6 bases and J by 0 bases, with 14 bases left in between. CDR3 protein: CASSADSPSTNEKLFF. The DNA for the CDR3 is TGTGCCAGCAGCGCGGACAGTCCCTCAACTAATGAAAAACTGTTTTTT.

J is TRBJ1-5 and V is TRBV19, with no clear D. The CDR3 is 15 residues long. CDR1 is LNHDA and CDR2 is SQIVND in the germline V gene (reference sequence). V was shortened by 3 bases and J by 4 bases, with 13 bases between the two germline ends. The CDR3 DNA sequence: TGTGCCAGTAGTATGAGTCAGGCGGGGAATCAGCCCCAGCATTTT. Translated: CASSMSQAGNQPQHF.

V gene TRBV5-1 combines with J gene TRBJ2-5; TRBD2 agrees at 10 bases. V lost 0 bases, J lost 0 bases, and 2 bases stayed unmatched. Per germline, CDR1 SGHRS and CDR2 YFSETQ. The CDR3 consists of 16 residues. The CDR3 DNA reads TGCGCCAGCAGCTTGGTTCTAGCGGGAGACCAAGAGACCCAGTACTTC. It codes for CASSLVLAGDQETQYF.

This chain joins TRBV6-6 and TRBJ1-1; 7 bases line up with TRBD1. Per the germline V gene, CDR1 is MNHNY and CDR2 is SVGAGI (reference sequence). J gave up 0 bases and V 2 bases, and 3 bases lay outside the gene matches. The CDR3 totals 15 residues. The DNA for the CDR3 is TGTGCCAGCAGTTACCCGACAGGGATGAACACTGAAGCTTTCTTT. Residues: CASSYPTGMNTEAFF.

The chain uses TRBV28 and TRBJ1-1, with D tentatively TRBD1 (6 bases). Germline CDR1 MDHEN, CDR2 SYDVKM. The CDR3 has 17 residues. With 4 bases removed from V and 0 bases from J, the gap between germline ends came to 18 bases. The CDR3 is CASSSTSGRGLNTEAFF. CDR3 coding DNA: TGTGCCAGCAGTTCCACCTCCGGCAGGGGATTGAACACTGAAGCTTTCTTT.

The chain joins TRBV2 to TRBJ1-3; D not resolved. The CDR3 extends over 13 amino acids. Trimming left V 1 base short and J 10 bases short, with 11 bases between. CDR1 is SNHLY and CDR2 is FYNNEI in the germline V gene. The CDR3 bases are TGTGCCAGCAGTGAAGGTCTCGTAGCTACCATATATTTT. It is translated as CASSEGLVATIYF.

The V and J genes are TRBV7-6 and TRBJ2-5, with 7 positions matching TRBD2. J gave up 1 base and V 4 bases, and 3 bases lay outside the gene matches. This CDR3 is 14 amino acids long. Germline loops: CDR1 SGHVS, CDR2 FNYEAQ. The CDR3 is CASSSRLAQETQYF. The CDR3, as DNA: TGTGCCAGCAGCTCGAGACTAGCCCAAGAGACCCAGTACTTC.

The V call is TRBV27, the J call TRBJ1-5; D is unclear. The germline V and J ends were trimmed by 3 bases and 7 bases, with 7 bases remaining between them. Germline V gene lookup returns CDR1 MNHEY and CDR2 SMNVEV (reference sequence). This CDR3 is built from 12 residues. The CDR3 sequence is CASSFSGQPQHF. In DNA, the CDR3 is TGTGCCAGCAGTTTCTCGGGACAGCCCCAGCATTTT.

This clone was seen a few times. The chain combines TRBV19 with TRBJ1-5, with a possible D match to TRBD1 (6 bases). Germline assignment: CDR1 LNHDA and CDR2 SQIVND (reference sequence). The CDR3 contains 14 residues. V gave up 1 base and J gave up 6 bases, with 10 bases separating them. The CDR3 reads CASSIVRGRQPQHF. The CDR3 region has the DNA TGTGCCAGTAGTATAGTCAGGGGCCGTCAGCCCCAGCATTTT.

The J gene is TRBJ2-1, the V gene TRBV19; 9 bases match TRBD1. J lost 7 bases, V lost 4 bases, and 8 bases had no gene match. The CDR3 totals 15 residues. Germline CDR1 is LNHDA and CDR2 is SQIVND (reference sequence). For the CDR3, the DNA is TGTGCCAGTAGTAATACAGGGGGCCGAGGGAATGAGCAGTTCTTC. It codes for CASSNTGGRGNEQFF.

The chain couples TRBV30 to TRBJ2-7; 7 bases agree with TRBD1. Germline V gene lookup returns CDR1 GTSNPN and CDR2 SVGIG (reference sequence). J was trimmed by 1 base and V by 3 bases; bases with no gene match: 3. The length of the CDR3 is 13 residues. In DNA form, the CDR3 reads TGTGCCTGGAGCCGGGACAGTTCCTACGAGCAGTACTTC. Its translation: CAWSRDSSYEQYF.

The gene calls are TRBV5-1 and TRBJ2-5, with a possible D match to TRBD1 (6 bases). TRBJ2-7 explains the end of the DNA better; the J call may be wrong. Per the germline V gene, CDR1 is SGHRS and CDR2 is YFSETQ. This CDR3 has 14 amino acids. The CDR3 here is CASSLAGQSYEQYF. CDR3 in DNA: TGCGCCAGCAGCTTGGCCGGACAGTCCTACGAGCAGTACTTC.

This rearrangement joins TRBV5-1 to TRBJ2-1; D gene uncertain. Per germline, CDR1 SGHRS and CDR2 YFSETQ. There are 16 residues in the CDR3. Deletions cut 0 bases from V and 1 base from J, with 11 bases between. The CDR3, as DNA: TGCGCCAGCAGCTTGGCGCCAGGCGCTTCCTACAATGAGCAGTTCTTC. Encoded protein: CASSLAPGASYNEQFF.

The chain uses TRBV6-5 and TRBJ2-3, with D hard to call. The germline V gene has CDR1 MNHEY and CDR2 SVGAGI. Trimming shortened V by 0 bases and J by 2 bases, and 6 bases separated the two germline ends. There are 14 residues in the CDR3. The CDR3, as DNA: TGTGCCAGCAGTTACTCGAGGCACACAGATACGCAGTATTTT. This sequence encodes CASSYSRHTDTQYF.

The CDR3 bases are TGCGCCAGCAGCCAAGACCCGGTGGGGACAGGGGGACGAACTGAAGCTTTCTTT. Translated, it gives CASSQDPVGTGGRTEAFF. This rearrangement joins TRBV4-3 to TRBJ1-1, with 11 positions matching TRBD1. The junction had 11 bases not matched to a gene; V was cut back by 0 bases and J by 5 bases. The CDR3 extends over 18 amino acids. Germline-derived CDR1 and CDR2 are LGHNA and YSLEER.

V and J are TRBV7-9 and TRBJ1-2; 9 bases map to TRBD1. The CDR3 loop spans 15 amino acids. Losses at the gene ends were 5 bases for V and 0 bases for J; bases not matched to a gene: 4. Germline CDR1 is SEHNR and CDR2 is FQNEAQ (reference sequence). The CDR3 loop is CASSEDRGANYGYTF. The CDR3 nucleotides read TGTGCCAGCAGCGAGGACAGGGGAGCTAACTATGGCTACACCTTC.

V usage is TRBV18 and J usage is TRBJ2-1; 8 bases align to TRBD2. The germline gives CDR1 KGHSH, CDR2 LQKENI. This CDR3 is built from 15 residues. V trimming: 4 bases; J trimming: 5 bases; junction bases outside the gene matches: 7. The CDR3: CASSRVSGGNNEQFF. In nucleotides, the CDR3 is TGTGCCAGCTCACGGGTGAGCGGGGGCAACAATGAGCAGTTCTTC.

The chain links TRBV9 to TRBJ2-5, with 10 bases identical to TRBD2. The CDR3 loop spans 14 amino acids. CDR1 SGDLS and CDR2 YYNGEE come from the germline V gene. The junction had 1 base not matched to a gene; V was cut back by 2 bases and J by 3 bases. CDR3 sequence (DNA): TGTGCCAGCAGCGTCGGACTAGCGGAAGAGACCCAGTACTTC. Translation gives CASSVGLAEETQYF.

The chain carries TRBV5-6 and TRBJ2-7; TRBD1 agrees at 8 bases. CDR1 is SGHDT, CDR2 YYEEEE, per germline. V dropped 4 bases and J dropped 1; count of bases not matched to a gene: 7. The CDR3 has 15 amino acids. As DNA, the CDR3 is TGTGCCAGCAGCCCGCAGGGGGCAGGTTCCTACGAGCAGTACTTC. This sequence encodes CASSPQGAGSYEQYF.

The V and J genes are TRBV18 and TRBJ1-1, with D unresolved. Trimming left V 2 bases short and J 2 bases short, with 12 bases between. The CDR3 spans 15 residues. Germline CDR1 reads KGHSH; CDR2 reads LQKENI. The CDR3 is CASSPMRGVNTEAFF. For the CDR3, the DNA is TGTGCCAGCTCACCAATGCGGGGAGTAAACACTGAAGCTTTCTTT.

Remarks on this clone: A read error may account for a junction end that differs from germline. V and J are TRBV6-5 and TRBJ2-7; D is perhaps TRBD2 (6 bases). The CDR3 has 14 amino acids. From germline, CDR1 is MNHEY and CDR2 SVGAGI. CDR3 nucleotide sequence: TGTGCCAGCACCCTTGGCGGGAAGAACTACCAGCAGTACTTC. This sequence encodes CASTLGGKNYQQYF.

There are a few counts of this clone. J is TRBJ1-5 and V is TRBV30; 7 bases match TRBD1. J was trimmed by 4 bases and V by 3 bases; bases with no gene match: 3. The CDR3 length is 13 residues. Germline CDR1 is GTSNPN and CDR2 is SVGIG (reference sequence). This CDR3 reads CAWSEQGNQPQHF. CDR3 in DNA: TGTGCCTGGAGCGAACAGGGGAATCAGCCCCAGCATTTT.

The chain is built from TRBV6-1 and TRBJ2-6; the D gene is possibly TRBD2 (6 bases). Trimming took 10 bases from V and 3 from J, leaving 13 bases between them. The CDR3 extends over 14 amino acids. Per germline, CDR1 MNHNS and CDR2 SASEGT. In DNA, the CDR3 is TGTGCCACCCGGAGGGGTAATGGGGCCAACGTCCTGACTTTC. The encoded protein is CATRRGNGANVLTF.

This chain joins TRBV6-6 and TRBJ1-5; possible D gene TRBD1, 6 bases. The V and J ends lost 2 bases and 5 bases respectively, with 10 bases between them. The CDR3 is 14 amino acids. Looked up from germline, CDR1 is MNHNY and CDR2 is SVGAGI (reference sequence). CDR3 bases: TGTGCCAGCAGTTACCGGGACATATATCAGCCCCAGCATTTT. Its translation is CASSYRDIYQPQHF.